The clone carrying this T cell receptor (beta chain) showed up just once. The data belong to a study of blood T cell repertoires in COVID-19. Background on the study: From the United States, Italy and Spain came samples of acute and convalescent COVID-19. Sources were T cells, B-cell-depleted T cells, or PBMCs; the material itself was cDNA or gDNA.

Per the authors' pipeline: Reference gene primer amplification yielded estimated nucleated cell counts. The data were produced by immunoSEQ multiplex PCR, yet TCRdb's version contains in-frame clones alone and is incomplete. The D gene and trimming were derived from the DNA, and the V and J assignments and clone size from that table. Of about 140,000 clones in the sample, 75% to 80% were seen once. The TCR comes from a woman between 50 and 59 years old with active or convalescent COVID-19. The sample comprised peripheral blood.

The CDR3 coding sequence is TGTGCCAGCAGCCAAGCAGGGAAGGGGGGAAGACAGGGCACGACCCAGTACTTC. Residues: CASSQAGKGGRQGTTQYF. The genes are TRBV3-1 (or the pseudogene TRBV3-2) and TRBJ2-5, with a weak D call TRBD1 (7 bases). Trimming took off 1 base at V and 7 bases at J, with 25 bases between the two ends. Germline values: CDR1 LGHDT, CDR2 YNNKEL (reference sequence). This CDR3 is 18 amino acids long.